One sample yielded the 4 T cell receptor beta chains listed below, sequenced in a study of blood T cell repertoires in COVID-19. Produced via immunoSEQ multiplex PCR; TCRdb's table is partial and in-frame only. The data show 200,000 to 250,000 clones, 83% seen once. Source material: peripheral blood. Source of these receptors: a human donor in a cohort sampled during active COVID-19.

With regard to this clone: Other DNA sequences in this specimen translate into the identical CDR3. V usage is TRBV4-1 and J usage is TRBJ2-3; unclear D gene. The germline CDR1 and CDR2 sequences are MGHRA and YSYEKL. V was clipped by 1 base and J by 1 base, with 6 bases between them. The CDR3 contains 14 residues. CDR3 coding DNA: TGCGCCAGCAGCCAAGGCTTAGGCACAGATACGCAGTATTTT. It specifies CASSQGLGTDTQYF.

V is TRBV21-1 and J is TRBJ1-1; whether TRBD1, the table's D call, matches the DNA was not checked. TRBV21-1 corresponds to a pseudogene. This CDR3 is built from 14 residues. The DNA of the CDR3 is TGTGCCAGCAGCAAGAGGACAGGGGTCACTGAAGCTTTCTTT. It encodes CASSKRTGVTEAFF.

The DNA for the CDR3 is TGTGCCAGCGGGCAGGGGGCGCCCGAAAAACTGTTTTTT. As protein: CASGQGAPEKLFF. The V gene is TRBV6-5, the J gene TRBJ1-4; 8 bases agree with TRBD1. CDR1 and CDR2 from the germline V gene are MNHEY and SVGAGI. The junction had 7 bases not matched to a gene; V was cut back by 8 bases and J by 8 bases. The CDR3 covers 13 residues.

J is TRBJ1-1 and V is TRBV9, with TRBD1 matching 9 bases. The CDR3 runs 16 residues. Trimming at V came to 4 bases and at J to 4 bases, leaving 11 bases not matched to a gene. The germline V gene encodes CDR1 SGDLS and CDR2 YYNGEE. CDR3 amino acids: CASSPRSQGATTEAFF. The CDR3 nucleotides are TGTGCCAGCAGCCCCCGTTCACAGGGGGCGACCACTGAAGCTTTCTTT.